Here is one TCR beta chain with its context. CDR1 is SGHAT and CDR2 is FQNNGV in the germline V gene. The CDR3 is made up of 16 amino acids. V dropped 1 base and J dropped 4; count of bases not matched to a gene: 8. Sample treatment: randomized to nivolumab then ipilimumab (arm A) or the reverse (arm B). Live CD3+CD8+ CD19− CD56− cells were sorted from PBMCs. Clones were read by immunoSEQ multiplex PCR, and TCRdb kept only the in-frame ones, dropping some. Of about 40,000 clones listed, 86% are singletons. This record comes from a study of sequential checkpoint blockade in melanoma. This chain uses TRBV11-2 with TRBJ2-5; 8 bases map to TRBD2. The source material was CD8+ T cells sorted from blood (inferred from file names), sampled from a patient given nivolumab and ipilimumab in sequence. This receptor was taken from a human donor with melanoma. CDR3 sequence reads: CASSLVFSGNRETQYF. DNA of the CDR3: TGTGCCAGCAGCTTAGTGTTTAGCGGGAATCGAGAGACCCAGTACTTC.